Following are 4 T cell receptor beta chains from one sample sequenced in a study of T cell responses to AZD1222 COVID-19 vaccine. Sequencing was performed with immunoSEQ multiplex PCR; in TCRdb, only in-frame clones are kept and a portion is missing. The data contain 88,000 or so clones, roughly nine tenths of them singletons. The sample in question was peripheral blood, obtained 28 days after the second AZD1222 dose. Receptor source: an adult who received the AZD1222 COVID-19 vaccine.

The DNA of the CDR3 is TGTGCCAGTAGTATCCGGCAGGTCTATGGCTACACCTTC. It translates to CASSIRQVYGYTF. The gene calls are TRBV19 and TRBJ1-2; D gene unclear. CDR3 length: 13 residues. V lost 3 bases and J lost 4, with 9 bases in between. Germline V gene sequence: CDR1 LNHDA, CDR2 SQIVND (reference sequence).

The genes are TRBV19 and TRBJ2-5; 15 positions agree with TRBD2. The germline V gene encodes CDR1 LNHDA and CDR2 SQIVND (reference sequence). Trimming at V came to 3 bases and at J to 2 bases, leaving 1 base not matched to a gene. This CDR3 comprises 16 residues. The CDR3 nucleotides read TGTGCCAGTAGTATCGGACTAGCGGGGGGGCAAGAGACCCAGTACTTC. Translated, it gives CASSIGLAGGQETQYF.

V is TRBV18 and J is TRBJ2-3; TRBD1 aligns across 8 bases. The V and J ends lost 5 bases and 4 bases, in that order; junction bases with no gene match: 11. The CDR3 has 16 residues. Germline V gene sequence: CDR1 KGHSH, CDR2 LQKENI. The CDR3 bases are TGTGCCAGCTCAGCCCTTGGACAGGGAAAGCCAGATACGCAGTATTTT. This translates into CASSALGQGKPDTQYF. The variable domain in full, completed from reference TRBV18 and TRBJ2-3, reads NAGVMQNPRHLVRRRGQEARLRCSPMKGHSHVYWYRQLPEEGLKFMVYLQKENIIDESGMPKERFSAEFPKEGPSILRIQQVVRGDSAAYFCASSALGQGKPDTQYFGPGTRLTVL.

The chain combines TRBV11-2 with TRBJ2-3; 10 nucleotides agree with TRBD2. Trimming cost V 5 bases and J 3 bases; bases outside gene matches: 8. The CDR3 has 16 amino acids. Per the germline V gene, CDR1 is SGHAT and CDR2 is FQNNGV. The chain's CDR3 is CASSALAGGGTDTQYF. The CDR3 DNA is TGTGCCAGCAGCGCCTTAGCGGGGGGTGGGACAGATACGCAGTATTTT. The variable domain in full, completed from reference TRBV11-2 and TRBJ2-3, reads EAGVAQSPRYKIIEKRQSVAFWCNPISGHATLYWYQQILGQGPKLLIQFQNNGVVDDSQLPKDRFSAERLKGVDSTLKIQPAKLEDSAVYLCASSALAGGGTDTQYFGPGTRLTVL.